These T cell receptor beta chains were read from a single sample in a study of shared clonotypes between healthy human individuals. The assay was immunoSEQ multiplex PCR, and TCRdb's table has in-frame clones only and misses some. This table has a few hundred thousand clones, 70% to 80% appearing once. The sequenced material came from PBMCs. The source is a woman aged 40 to 49 in good health. Some clones in this sample may be carry-over from other donors' samples. The CDR3 runs from the conserved cysteine through the conserved F or W. Fields, in order: D gene, clone size, J gene, V gene, CDR3 protein, CDR3 DNA. A D gene is named only where the DNA matches it firmly. Some rows have no size entry. The others give once, few or many, or a class for an expanded clone.

NA	NA	TRBJ2-1	TRBV28	CASSTTANEQFF	TGTGCCAGCAGCACTACCGCCAATGAGCAGTTCTTC
TRBD2	NA	TRBJ2-1	TRBV9	CASSVGGRRGTSGSYNEQFF	TGTGCCAGCAGCGTAGGGGGTCGCAGGGGGACTAGCGGATCCTACAATGAGCAGTTCTTC
TRBD2	NA	TRBJ2-2	TRBV5-1	CASSLDGLVFSGELFF	TGCGCCAGCAGCTTGGACGGACTAGTGTTCTCCGGGGAGCTGTTTTTT
NA	NA	TRBJ1-3	TRBV2	CASSGAGVAGNTIYF	TGTGCCAGCAGTGGTGCCGGGGTAGCGGGAAACACCATATATTTT
NA	NA	TRBJ2-2	TRBV7-9	CASRVSGNTGELFF	TGTGCCAGCAGGGTTAGCGGGAACACCGGGGAGCTGTTTTTT
TRBD2	once	TRBJ2-7	TRBV10-3	CAISETREITYEQYF	TGTGCCATCAGTGAGACGCGGGAGATCACCTACGAGCAGTACTTC
TRBD2	NA	TRBJ2-2	TRBV4-3	CASSPYGVAGGGELFF	TGCGCCAGCAGCCCTTACGGGGTAGCGGGAGGCGGGGAGCTGTTTTTT
NA	NA	TRBJ2-7	TRBV7-2	CASSLTIFPDKDEQYF	TGTGCCAGCAGCTTAACCATTTTCCCGGACAAAGACGAGCAGTACTTC
NA	once	TRBJ1-5	TRBV6-5	CASSSGGGNQPQHF	TGTGCCAGCAGTTCTGGTGGGGGCAATCAGCCCCAGCATTTT
TRBD1	NA	TRBJ1-2	TRBV4-2	CASSHPGQGVYGYTF	TGTGCCAGCAGCCACCCGGGACAGGGGGTCTATGGCTACACCTTC
NA	NA	TRBJ2-5	TRBV9	CASSVGGLQETQYF	TGTGCCAGCAGCGTAGGTGGCCTACAAGAGACCCAGTACTTC
NA	NA	TRBJ1-4	TRBV5-1	CASSLNPGRFDEKLFF	TGCGCCAGCAGCTTGAACCCAGGGAGATTTGATGAAAAACTGTTTTTT
TRBD2	NA	TRBJ2-7	TRBV7-8	CASSVTSGQSYEQYF	TGTGCCAGCAGCGTGACTAGCGGCCAATCCTACGAGCAGTACTTC
TRBD1	NA	TRBJ1-2	TRBV18	CASSRKDRDGSGYGYTF	TGTGCCAGCTCACGAAAAGACAGGGACGGGAGCGGCTATGGCTACACCTTC
TRBD1	NA	TRBJ2-7	TRBV5-1	CASSLEPGQGVEQYF	TGCGCCAGCAGCTTGGAGCCGGGACAGGGGGTCGAGCAGTACTTC
NA	NA	TRBJ1-3	TRBV12-2	CASRLANRAYNTIYF	TGTGCAAGTCGCTTAGCCAACAGGGCTTATAACACCATATATTTT
TRBD2	NA	TRBJ2-1	TRBV19	CASTSGRSRNEQFF	TGTGCCAGTACCAGCGGGAGGAGTCGCAATGAGCAGTTCTTC
NA	NA	TRBJ2-7	TRBV6-5	CASSSRGEQYF	TGTGCCAGCAGTTCCCGAGGGGAGCAGTACTTC
TRBD1	NA	TRBJ2-1	TRBV5-1	CASSFQTGLNEQFF	TGCGCCAGCAGCTTTCAGACAGGGCTCAATGAGCAGTTCTTC
TRBD1	NA	TRBJ1-2	TRBV30	CAWSSQGYGYTF	TGTGCCTGGAGTTCACAGGGGTATGGCTACACCTTC
NA	NA	TRBJ2-5	TRBV5-4	CATKAPGTSQETQYF	TGTGCCACCAAAGCACCCGGGACCTCCCAAGAGACCCAGTACTTC
TRBD2	NA	TRBJ2-1	TRBV2	CASSESQTSGYNEQFF	TGTGCCAGCAGTGAATCACAGACTAGCGGATACAATGAGCAGTTCTTC
NA	NA	TRBJ1-1	TRBV7-7	CASSQGVNTEAFF	TGTGCTAGCAGCCAGGGCGTGAACACTGAAGCTTTCTTT
TRBD1	NA	TRBJ1-5	TRBV5-1	CASSSGQAISNQPQHF	TGCGCCAGCAGCTCTGGACAGGCGATTAGCAATCAGCCCCAGCATTTT
NA	NA	TRBJ2-7	TRBV28	CASSFGEPYEQYF	TGTGCCAGCAGCTTCGGGGAACCCTACGAGCAGTACTTC
TRBD1	NA	TRBJ2-3	TRBV6-1	CASSGIDRAADTQYF	TGTGCCAGCAGTGGGATCGACAGGGCCGCAGATACGCAGTATTTT
NA	NA	TRBJ1-2	TRBV5-4	CASSSRDRALYGYTF	TGTGCCAGCAGCTCTAGGGACCGGGCTTTATATGGCTACACCTTC
TRBD2	few	TRBJ2-5	TRBV19	CASSMISGSGETQYF	TGTGCCAGTAGTATGATAAGCGGGAGTGGGGAGACCCAGTACTTC
NA	NA	TRBJ2-3	TRBV11-1	CASSQYAVGGDTQYF	TGTGCCAGCAGCCAGTATGCAGTAGGTGGAGATACGCAGTATTTT
TRBD1	NA	TRBJ2-7	TRBV7-2	CASSLDSGGYEQYF	TGTGCCAGCAGCTTAGATTCAGGGGGCTACGAGCAGTACTTC
NA	NA	TRBJ1-1	TRBV30	CAWSVLRVAEAFF	TGTGCCTGGAGTGTACTAAGAGTGGCTGAAGCTTTCTTT
TRBD2	NA	TRBJ2-7	TRBV28	CASSYPGGGPYEQYF	TGTGCCAGCAGCTACCCGGGAGGAGGACCTTACGAGCAGTACTTC
TRBD1	NA	TRBJ2-3	TRBV7-9	CATTGGSLSTDTQYF	TGTGCCACGACAGGGGGGTCCCTAAGCACAGATACGCAGTATTTT
NA	NA	TRBJ2-2	TRBV30	CAWSGVGFGELFF	TGTGCCTGGAGTGGTGTGGGTTTCGGGGAGCTGTTTTTT
TRBD2	few	TRBJ2-2	TRBV19	CASSNRAGVSTGELFF	TGTGCCAGTAGTAACCGAGCGGGAGTGAGCACCGGGGAGCTGTTTTTT
NA	NA	TRBJ2-2	TRBV5-4	CASTLRRVNTGELFF	TGTGCCAGCACTCTGAGGCGGGTTAACACCGGGGAGCTGTTTTTT
NA	few	TRBJ1-4	TRBV5-4	CASSLMQGPNEKLFF	TGTGCCAGCAGCTTGATGCAGGGACCTAATGAAAAACTGTTTTTT
NA	NA	TRBJ2-7	TRBV7-9	CASSAGLAYEQYF	TGTGCCAGCAGCGCAGGACTGGCCTACGAGCAGTACTTC
NA	NA	TRBJ1-2	TRBV5-1	CASSLGSGPNYGYTF	TGCGCCAGCAGCTTGGGGTCAGGCCCCAACTATGGCTACACCTTC
NA	many	TRBJ1-2	TRBV2	CASNRAASGYGYTF	TGTGCCAGCAATAGGGCGGCTAGTGGCTATGGCTACACCTTC
NA	NA	TRBJ2-2	TRBV18	CASSPEGLAGELFF	TGTGCCAGCTCACCAGAGGGTCTGGCCGGGGAGCTGTTTTTT
NA	NA	TRBJ1-5	TRBV30	CAWSVQTEQPQHF	TGTGCCTGGAGTGTACAAACAGAGCAGCCCCAGCATTTT
NA	NA	TRBJ1-2	TRBV6-1	CASSLGGYGYTF	TGTGCCAGCAGCCTGGGGGGGTATGGCTACACCTTC
NA	NA	TRBJ2-6	TRBV19	CASSRGYSYSGANVLTF	TGTGCCAGTAGCCGGGGCTATTCATACTCTGGGGCCAACGTCCTGACTTTC
NA	once	TRBJ1-1	TRBV10-3	CAISDNKNTEAFF	TGTGCCATCAGTGATAATAAGAACACTGAAGCTTTCTTT
NA	NA	TRBJ2-1	TRBV2	CASSEHRAPLLNEQFF	TGTGCCAGCAGCGAGCACCGGGCCCCTCTACTCAATGAGCAGTTCTTC
TRBD2	NA	TRBJ2-1	TRBV7-3	CASSPLAGGPQEQFF	TGTGCCAGCAGCCCATTAGCGGGAGGGCCTCAGGAGCAGTTCTTC
NA	NA	TRBJ2-2	TRBV7-3	CASSFGRNTGELFF	TGTGCCAGCAGCTTCGGGCGGAACACCGGGGAGCTGTTTTTT
NA	many	TRBJ1-1	TRBV29-1	CSVKGGARVTEAFF	TGCAGCGTCAAAGGGGGTGCTAGAGTCACTGAAGCTTTCTTT
NA	few	TRBJ2-1	TRBV11-2	CASSGGILKQFF	TGTGCCAGCAGCGGGGGCATTCTTAAGCAGTTCTTC
TRBD1	few	TRBJ1-1	TRBV27	CASSRGTGTEAFF	TGTGCCAGCAGCCGAGGGACAGGGACTGAAGCTTTCTTT
TRBD2	once	TRBJ2-1	TRBV4-3	CASSQDLADVYNEQFF	TGCGCCAGCAGCCAAGATCTAGCGGACGTATACAATGAGCAGTTCTTC
TRBD2	NA	TRBJ2-2	TRBV19	CASSRREGVGTGELFF	TGTGCCAGTAGTCGACGGGAGGGAGTCGGAACCGGGGAGCTGTTTTTT
TRBD2	NA	TRBJ2-3	TRBV28	CASSTSSGTDTQYF	TGTGCCAGCAGCACCTCTAGCGGGACTGATACGCAGTATTTT
TRBD2	NA	TRBJ2-1	TRBV19	CASSKLTSGKVEQFF	TGTGCCAGTAGTAAACTGACTAGCGGGAAGGTCGAGCAGTTCTTC
TRBD1	many	TRBJ1-4	TRBV4-2	CASSPRQGAEKLFF	TGTGCCAGCAGCCCCCGACAGGGAGCTGAAAAACTGTTTTTT
NA	NA	TRBJ2-2	TRBV5-1	CASSLAMTGAGELFF	TGCGCCAGCAGCTTGGCAATGACGGGAGCCGGGGAGCTGTTTTTT
NA	NA	TRBJ2-1	TRBV15	CATSRDRQGYNEQFF	TGTGCCACCAGCAGAGATCGCCAGGGCTACAATGAGCAGTTCTTC
NA	many	TRBJ1-5	TRBV5-5	CASSSEVRQPQHF	TGTGCCAGCAGCTCGGAGGTACGTCAGCCCCAGCATTTT
NA	once	TRBJ1-1	TRBV18	CASSPAGRSEAFF	TGTGCCAGCTCACCTGCGGGACGGAGTGAAGCTTTCTTT